This T cell receptor beta chain appears in the sequencing data of a study of T cell changes during pregnancy in multiple sclerosis. This CDR3 region has 13 residues. Germline V gene lookup returns CDR1 SGHTS and CDR2 YDEGEE. V was clipped by 4 bases and J by 7 bases; unmatched bases: 7. Produced via immunoSEQ multiplex PCR; TCRdb's table is partial and in-frame only. In the table there are tens of thousands of clones, about 93% of which are singletons. The sample here was CD4+ T cells from peripheral blood mononuclear cells, taken in the second trimester of pregnancy. This rearrangement joins TRBV5-8 to TRBJ1-2, with 7 bases that match TRBD1. This TCR was recovered from a female donor with multiple sclerosis, enrolled in a pregnancy study. The CDR3 protein is CASSKTGFFGYTF. For the CDR3, the DNA is TGTGCCAGCAGCAAGACAGGGTTCTTTGGCTACACCTTC.